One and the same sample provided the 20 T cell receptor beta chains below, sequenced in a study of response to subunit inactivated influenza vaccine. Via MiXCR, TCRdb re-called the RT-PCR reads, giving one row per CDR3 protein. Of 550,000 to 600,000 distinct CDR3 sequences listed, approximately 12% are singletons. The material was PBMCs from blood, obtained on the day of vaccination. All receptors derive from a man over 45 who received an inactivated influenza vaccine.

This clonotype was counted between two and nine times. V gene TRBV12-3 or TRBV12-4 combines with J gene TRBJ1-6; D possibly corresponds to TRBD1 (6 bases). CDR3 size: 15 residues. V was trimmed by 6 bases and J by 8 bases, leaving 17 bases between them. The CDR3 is CASRLRTGRYSPLHF. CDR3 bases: TGTGCCAGCAGACTCCGAACAGGGAGGTATTCACCCCTCCACTTT.

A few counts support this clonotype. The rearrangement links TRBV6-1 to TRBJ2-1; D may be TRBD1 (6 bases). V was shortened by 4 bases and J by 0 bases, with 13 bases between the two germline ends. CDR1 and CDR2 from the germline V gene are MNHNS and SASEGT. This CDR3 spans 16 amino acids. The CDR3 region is CASSAHRVSSYNEQFF. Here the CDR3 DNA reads TGTGCCAGCAGTGCCCACAGGGTCAGCTCCTACAATGAGCAGTTCTTC.

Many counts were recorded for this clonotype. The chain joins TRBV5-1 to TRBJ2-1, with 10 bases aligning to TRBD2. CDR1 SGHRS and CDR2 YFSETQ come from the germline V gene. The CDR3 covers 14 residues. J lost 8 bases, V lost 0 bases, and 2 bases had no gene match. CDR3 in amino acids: CASSLETSGDEQFF. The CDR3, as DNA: TGCGCCAGCAGCTTGGAAACTAGCGGGGATGAGCAGTTCTTC.

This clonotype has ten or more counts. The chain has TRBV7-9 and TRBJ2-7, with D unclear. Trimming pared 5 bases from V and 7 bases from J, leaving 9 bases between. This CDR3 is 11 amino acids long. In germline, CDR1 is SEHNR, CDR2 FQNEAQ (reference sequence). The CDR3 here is CASSPLKEQYF. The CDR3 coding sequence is TGTGCCAGCAGCCCCCTCAAGGAGCAGTACTTC.

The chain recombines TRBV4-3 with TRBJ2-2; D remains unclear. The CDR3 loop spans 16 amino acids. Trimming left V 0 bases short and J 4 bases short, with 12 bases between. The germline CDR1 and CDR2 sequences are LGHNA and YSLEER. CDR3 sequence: CASSQDRFWATGELFF. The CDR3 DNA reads TGCGCCAGCAGCCAAGATCGTTTCTGGGCCACCGGGGAGCTGTTTTTT.

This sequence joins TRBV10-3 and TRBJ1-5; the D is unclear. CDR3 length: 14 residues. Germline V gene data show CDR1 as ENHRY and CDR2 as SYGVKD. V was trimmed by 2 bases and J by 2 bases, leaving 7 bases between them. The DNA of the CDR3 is TGTGCCATCAGTGAGGCCAGAGGCAATCAGCCCCAGCATTTT. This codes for CAISEARGNQPQHF.

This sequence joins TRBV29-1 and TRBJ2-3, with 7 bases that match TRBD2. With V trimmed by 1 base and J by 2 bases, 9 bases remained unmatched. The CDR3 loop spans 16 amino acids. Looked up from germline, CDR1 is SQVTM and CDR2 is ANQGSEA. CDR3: CSVEGWASGFTDTQYF. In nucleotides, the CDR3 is TGCAGCGTTGAAGGTTGGGCTAGCGGCTTCACAGATACGCAGTATTTT.

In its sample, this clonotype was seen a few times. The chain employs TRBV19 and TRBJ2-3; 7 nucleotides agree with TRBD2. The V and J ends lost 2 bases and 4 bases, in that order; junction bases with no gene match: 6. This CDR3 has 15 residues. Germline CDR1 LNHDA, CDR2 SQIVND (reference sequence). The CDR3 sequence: CASSIYSGKADTQYF. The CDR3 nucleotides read TGTGCCAGTAGTATATACAGCGGGAAGGCAGATACGCAGTATTTT.

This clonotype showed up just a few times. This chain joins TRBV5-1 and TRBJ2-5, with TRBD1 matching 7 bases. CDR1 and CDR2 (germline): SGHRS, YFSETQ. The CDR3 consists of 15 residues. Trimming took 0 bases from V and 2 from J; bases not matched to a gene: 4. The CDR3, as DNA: TGCGCCAGCAGCTTGGAGCCGGACAGGCAAGAGACCCAGTACTTC. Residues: CASSLEPDRQETQYF.

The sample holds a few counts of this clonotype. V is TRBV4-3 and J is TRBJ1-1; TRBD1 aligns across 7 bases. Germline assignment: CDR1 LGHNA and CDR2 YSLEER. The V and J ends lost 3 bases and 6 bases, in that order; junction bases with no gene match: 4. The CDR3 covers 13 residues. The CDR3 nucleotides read TGCGCCAGCAGCCAGATAACAGGGGCTGAAGCTTTCTTT. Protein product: CASSQITGAEAFF.

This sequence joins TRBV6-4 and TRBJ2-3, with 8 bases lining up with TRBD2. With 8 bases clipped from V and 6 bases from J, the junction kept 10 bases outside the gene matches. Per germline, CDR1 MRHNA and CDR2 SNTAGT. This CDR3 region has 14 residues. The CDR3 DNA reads TGTGCCAGCCCGGCGGGGGGCTCCCTCGATACGCAGTATTTT. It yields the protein CASPAGGSLDTQYF.

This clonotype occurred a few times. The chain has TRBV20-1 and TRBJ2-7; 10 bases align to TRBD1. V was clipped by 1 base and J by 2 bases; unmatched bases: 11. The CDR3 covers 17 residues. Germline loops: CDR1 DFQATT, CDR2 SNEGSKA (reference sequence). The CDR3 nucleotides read TGCAGTGCTAGAGTCCCAATGCCAGGACAGGGGGCCTACGAGCAGTACTTC. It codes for CSARVPMPGQGAYEQYF.

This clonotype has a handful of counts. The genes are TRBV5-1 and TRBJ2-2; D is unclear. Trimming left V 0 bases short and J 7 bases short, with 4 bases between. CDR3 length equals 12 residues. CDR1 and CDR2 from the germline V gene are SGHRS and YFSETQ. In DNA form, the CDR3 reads TGCGCCAGCAGCTTGGGGATCGGGGAGCTGTTTTTT. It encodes CASSLGIGELFF.

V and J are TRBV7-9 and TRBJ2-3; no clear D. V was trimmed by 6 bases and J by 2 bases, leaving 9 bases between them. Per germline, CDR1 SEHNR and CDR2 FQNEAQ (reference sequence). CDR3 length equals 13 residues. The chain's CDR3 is CASRKPDTDTQYF. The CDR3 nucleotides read TGTGCCAGCAGGAAACCGGACACAGATACGCAGTATTTT.

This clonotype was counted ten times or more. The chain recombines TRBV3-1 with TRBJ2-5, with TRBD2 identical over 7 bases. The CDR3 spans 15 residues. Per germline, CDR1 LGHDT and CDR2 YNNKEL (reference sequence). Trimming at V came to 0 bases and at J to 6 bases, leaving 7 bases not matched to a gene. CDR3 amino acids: CASSQDHQAGKTQYF. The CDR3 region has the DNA TGTGCCAGCAGCCAAGATCACCAAGCGGGGAAGACCCAGTACTTC.

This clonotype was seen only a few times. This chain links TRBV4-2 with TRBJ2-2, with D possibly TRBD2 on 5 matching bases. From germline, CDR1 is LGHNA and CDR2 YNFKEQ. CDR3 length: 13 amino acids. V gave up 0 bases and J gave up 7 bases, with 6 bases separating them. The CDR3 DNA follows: TGTGCCAGCAGCCAAGAAGGAGGCGGGGAGCTGTTTTTT. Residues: CASSQEGGGELFF.

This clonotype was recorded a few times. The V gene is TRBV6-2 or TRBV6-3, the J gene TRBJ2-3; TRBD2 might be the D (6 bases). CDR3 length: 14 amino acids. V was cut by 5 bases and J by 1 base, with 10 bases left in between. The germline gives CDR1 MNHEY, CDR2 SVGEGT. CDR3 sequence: CASSNAGRTDTQYF. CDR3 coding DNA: TGTGCCAGCAGTAACGCGGGACGCACAGATACGCAGTATTTT.

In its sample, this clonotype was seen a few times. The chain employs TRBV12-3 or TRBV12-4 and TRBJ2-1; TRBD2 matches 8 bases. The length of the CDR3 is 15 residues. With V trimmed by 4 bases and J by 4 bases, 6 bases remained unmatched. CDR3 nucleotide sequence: TGTGCCAGCAGTTACGGCGGGAGGTCGTACAATGAGCAGTTCTTC. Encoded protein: CASSYGGRSYNEQFF.

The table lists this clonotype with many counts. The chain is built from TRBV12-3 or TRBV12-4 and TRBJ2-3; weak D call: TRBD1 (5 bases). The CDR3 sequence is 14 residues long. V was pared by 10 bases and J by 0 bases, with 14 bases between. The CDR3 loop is CATKTAASTDTQYF. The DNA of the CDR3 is TGTGCCACCAAGACAGCCGCTAGCACAGATACGCAGTATTTT.

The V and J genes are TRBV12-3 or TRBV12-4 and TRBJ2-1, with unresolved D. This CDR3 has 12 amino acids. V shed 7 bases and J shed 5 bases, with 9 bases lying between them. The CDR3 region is CASTKHDNEQFF. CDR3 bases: TGTGCCAGCACCAAACACGACAATGAGCAGTTCTTC.